Listed below are T cell receptor beta chains from one sample, sequenced in a study of OX40 agonist ivuxolimab in advanced cancers. The assay was immunoSEQ multiplex PCR, and TCRdb's table has in-frame clones only and misses some. The table shows 14,000 or so clones, with around 77% occurring only once. This specimen consisted of CD4+ or CD8+ T cells sorted from blood, obtained in a trial of the OX40 agonist ivuxolimab. The source of these receptors is an adult with an advanced solid tumor such as melanoma, head and neck, liver or kidney cancer. The conserved cysteine and the conserved F or W are not part of the CDR3 here. Fields, in order: V gene, J gene, CDR3 protein.

TRBV27,TRBJ2-4,ASSSTGTGLPLSIQY
TRBV4-2,TRBJ2-1,ASSQAETDYNEQF
TRBV7-9,TRBJ2-6,ASSRSESGANVLT
TRBV7-2,TRBJ2-1,ASSLNDRNYNEQF
TRBV19,TRBJ2-3,ASSFSRDTQY
TRBV27,TRBJ2-5,ASSLVGGAETQY
TRBV5-4,TRBJ2-1,ASSLTGAYNEQF
TRBV5-5,TRBJ1-1,ASSFNQAGAHTEAF
TRBV9,TRBJ1-1,ASSVQGNTEAF
TRBV30,TRBJ2-1,AWRRPLGLAGGDEQF
TRBV7-8,TRBJ2-2,ASSNPRTSGRAMDTGELF
TRBV28,TRBJ1-2,ASSFEFVRYQDGYT
TRBV19,TRBJ2-1,ASSPSSASSYNEQF
TRBV4-1,TRBJ1-1,ASSQDPYVEAF
TRBV5-6,TRBJ2-1,ASSLFLRGSSYNEQF
TRBV5-1,TRBJ2-5,ASSRMYAEGETQY
TRBV5-4,TRBJ2-1,ASSPLAGGPHEQF
TRBV5-1,TRBJ2-6,ASSLAPTGTSSSGANVLT